One T cell receptor (delta chain) is described in this entry. This clone has a handful of counts. It has no known antigen specificity. This may stem from a read error, because a much larger clone lies one nucleotide away. The data stem from a study of gamma-delta chains in newborns, infants, children (dated by TCRdb to between 2018 and 2021). About the study as a whole: According to the study title, microbial exposure causes polyclonal expansion of innate gammadelta T cells right after birth. The study examined the way microbial exposure affected innate gammadelta T cell populations in human newborns right after birth.

Instrument used: Illumina MiSeq. The public reads were reprocessed by TCRdb using CATT, and rows of matching DNA were later combined. The sample table contains approximately 2,300 delta-chain clones; only one count was recorded for under 8.5% of them. In total, the top ten clones hold roughly an eighth of the sample. Taken from cysteine to phenylalanine, the CDR3 has 19 residues. Only the CDR3 DNA stays, 57 bases, in frame from base 1. From the germline V gene, CDR1 is GEAIGNYY and CDR2 is EKD. The sequence joins TRDV2 to TRDJ3; the best D guess is TRDD3, with 6 bases matching. The receptor was derived from a child who was a newborn, infant or young child, either healthy, febrile or measles-vaccinated (not recorded which). Source material: blood. The CDR3 amino acid sequence is: CACDTDGGLISWDTRQTFF. The nucleotide sequence reads as follows: TGTGCCTGTGACACCGACGGGGGACTTATCTCCTGGGACACCCGACAGACGTTTTTC.